This T cell receptor beta chain was obtained from a study of PD-1 blockade in mismatch repair-deficient tumors. Here immunoSEQ multiplex PCR was the method, and the copy in TCRdb shows in-frame clones only, minus some. Here the sample spans around 50,000 clones, 70% to 85% being singletons. The V gene's germline CDR1 is SGDLS and CDR2 YYNGEE. V lost 3 bases and J lost 9, with 25 bases in between. CDR3 length equals 17 residues. The rearrangement links TRBV9 to TRBJ2-1; D may be TRBD2 (6 bases). Source: PBMCs, taken before pembrolizumab treatment. This clonotype originated in an adult with mismatch repair-deficient cancer. The DNA for the CDR3 is TGTGCCAGCAGCGATACGGGAGTAGTGTCGGGCTTCAGTGAGCAGTTCTTC. Its translation is CASSDTGVVSGFSEQFF.